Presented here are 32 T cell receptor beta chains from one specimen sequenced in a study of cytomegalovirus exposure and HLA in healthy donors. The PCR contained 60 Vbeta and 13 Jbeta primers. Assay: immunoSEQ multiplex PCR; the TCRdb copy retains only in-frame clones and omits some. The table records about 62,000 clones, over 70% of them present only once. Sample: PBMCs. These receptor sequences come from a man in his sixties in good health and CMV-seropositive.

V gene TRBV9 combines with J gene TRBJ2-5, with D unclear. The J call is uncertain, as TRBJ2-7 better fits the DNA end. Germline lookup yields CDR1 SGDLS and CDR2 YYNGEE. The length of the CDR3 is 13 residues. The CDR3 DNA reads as TGTGCCAGCAGCGTCAGGCCCGGCTACGAGCAGTACTTC. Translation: CASSVRPGYEQYF.

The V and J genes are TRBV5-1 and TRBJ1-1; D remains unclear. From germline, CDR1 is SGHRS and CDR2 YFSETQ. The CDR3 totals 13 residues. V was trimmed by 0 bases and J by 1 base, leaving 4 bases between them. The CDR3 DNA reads TGCGCCAGCAGCTTGGTCAGGAACACTGAAGCTTTCTTT. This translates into CASSLVRNTEAFF.

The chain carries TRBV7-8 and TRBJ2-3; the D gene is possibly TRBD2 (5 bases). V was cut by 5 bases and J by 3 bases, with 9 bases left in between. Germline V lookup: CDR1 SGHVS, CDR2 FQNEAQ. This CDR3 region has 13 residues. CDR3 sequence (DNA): TGTGCCAGCAGCGACGGGGTTACAGATACGCAGTATTTT. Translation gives CASSDGVTDTQYF.

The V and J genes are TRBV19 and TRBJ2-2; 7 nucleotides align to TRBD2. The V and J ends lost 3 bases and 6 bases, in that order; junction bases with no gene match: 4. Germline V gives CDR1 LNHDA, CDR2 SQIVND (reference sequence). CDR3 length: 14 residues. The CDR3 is CASSMGGSAGELFF. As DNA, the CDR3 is TGTGCCAGTAGTATGGGGGGGTCCGCCGGGGAGCTGTTTTTT.

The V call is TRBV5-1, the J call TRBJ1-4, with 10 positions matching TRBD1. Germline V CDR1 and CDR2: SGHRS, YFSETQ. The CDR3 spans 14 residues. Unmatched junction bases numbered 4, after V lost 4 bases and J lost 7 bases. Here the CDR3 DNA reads TGCGCCAGCAGCATCGGACAGGGGGGTGAAAAACTGTTTTTT. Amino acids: CASSIGQGGEKLFF.

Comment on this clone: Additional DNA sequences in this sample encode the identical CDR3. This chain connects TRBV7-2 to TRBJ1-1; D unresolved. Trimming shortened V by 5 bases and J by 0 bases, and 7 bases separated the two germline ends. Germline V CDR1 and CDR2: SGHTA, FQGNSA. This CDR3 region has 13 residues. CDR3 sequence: CASSPYLNTEAFF. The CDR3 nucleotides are TGTGCCAGCAGCCCTTACTTGAACACTGAAGCTTTCTTT.

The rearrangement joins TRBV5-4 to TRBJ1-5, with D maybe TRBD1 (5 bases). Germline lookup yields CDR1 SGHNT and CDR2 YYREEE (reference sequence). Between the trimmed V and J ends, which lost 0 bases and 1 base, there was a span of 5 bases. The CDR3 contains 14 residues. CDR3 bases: TGTGCCAGCAGCTTGGACAGGAGCAATCAGCCCCAGCATTTT. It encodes CASSLDRSNQPQHF.

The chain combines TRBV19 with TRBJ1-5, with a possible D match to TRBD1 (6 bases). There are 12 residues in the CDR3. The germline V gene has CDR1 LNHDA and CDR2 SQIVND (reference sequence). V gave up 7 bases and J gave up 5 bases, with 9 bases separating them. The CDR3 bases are TGTGCCAGTAACCAGGGGTATCAGCCCCAGCATTTT. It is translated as CASNQGYQPQHF.

CDR3 in amino acids: CASSLLRGTEAFF. CDR3 bases: TGTGCCAGCAGCTTATTACGGGGCACTGAAGCTTTCTTT. This chain connects TRBV7-8 to TRBJ1-1; D is unresolved. The CDR3 runs 13 residues. V was shortened by 2 bases and J by 4 bases, with 8 bases between the two germline ends. Germline V CDR1 and CDR2: SGHVS, FQNEAQ.

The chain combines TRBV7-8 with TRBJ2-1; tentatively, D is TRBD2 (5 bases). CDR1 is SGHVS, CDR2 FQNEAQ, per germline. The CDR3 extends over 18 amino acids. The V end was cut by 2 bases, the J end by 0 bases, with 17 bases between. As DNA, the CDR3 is TGTGCCAGCAGCTTAAGTCGGGGTATATTTGGCTCCTACAATGAGCAGTTCTTC. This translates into CASSLSRGIFGSYNEQFF.

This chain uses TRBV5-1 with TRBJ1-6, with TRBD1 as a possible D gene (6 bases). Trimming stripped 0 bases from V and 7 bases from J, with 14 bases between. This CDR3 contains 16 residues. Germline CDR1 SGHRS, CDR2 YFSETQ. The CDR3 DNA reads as TGCGCCAGCAGCTTGGATGGTGGGGGCGGGAATTCACCCCTCCACTTT. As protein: CASSLDGGGGNSPLHF.

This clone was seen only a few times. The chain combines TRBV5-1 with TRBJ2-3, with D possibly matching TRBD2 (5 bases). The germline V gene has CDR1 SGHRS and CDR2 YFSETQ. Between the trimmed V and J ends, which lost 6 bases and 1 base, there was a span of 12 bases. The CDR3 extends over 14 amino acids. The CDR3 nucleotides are TGCGCCAGCACAAAAGGGAGTGGCACAGATACGCAGTATTTT. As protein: CASTKGSGTDTQYF.

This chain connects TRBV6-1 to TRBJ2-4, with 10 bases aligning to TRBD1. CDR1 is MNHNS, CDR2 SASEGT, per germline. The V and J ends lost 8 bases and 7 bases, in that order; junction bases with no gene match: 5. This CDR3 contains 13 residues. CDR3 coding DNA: TGTGCCAGCGCTGACAGGGGGCTCAACATTCAGTACTTC. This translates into CASADRGLNIQYF.

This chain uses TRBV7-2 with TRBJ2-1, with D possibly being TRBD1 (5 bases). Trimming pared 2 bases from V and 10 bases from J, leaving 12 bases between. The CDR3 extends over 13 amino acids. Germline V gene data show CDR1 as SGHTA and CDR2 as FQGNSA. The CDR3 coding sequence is TGTGCCAGCAGCTTAAGACAGATCGACGAGCAGTTCTTC. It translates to CASSLRQIDEQFF. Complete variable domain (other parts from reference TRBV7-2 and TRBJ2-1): GAGVSQSPSNKVTEKGKDVELRCDPISGHTALYWYRQSLGQGLEFLIYFQGNSAPDKSGLPSDRFSAERTGGSVSTLTIQRTQQEDSAVYLCASSLRQIDEQFFGPGTRLTVL.

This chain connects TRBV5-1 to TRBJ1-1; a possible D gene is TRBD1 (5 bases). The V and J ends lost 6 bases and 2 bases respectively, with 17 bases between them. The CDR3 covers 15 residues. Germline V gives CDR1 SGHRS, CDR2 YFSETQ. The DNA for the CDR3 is TGCGCCAGCACCTCCGAGGTGGGGGGAAACACTGAAGCTTTCTTT. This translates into CASTSEVGGNTEAFF.

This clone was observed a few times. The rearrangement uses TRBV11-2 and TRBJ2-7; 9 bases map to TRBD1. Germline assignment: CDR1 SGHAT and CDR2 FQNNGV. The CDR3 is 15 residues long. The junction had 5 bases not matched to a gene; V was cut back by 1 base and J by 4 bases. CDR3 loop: CASSLGGQGKYEQYF. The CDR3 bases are TGTGCCAGCAGCTTAGGAGGACAGGGGAAATACGAGCAGTACTTC.

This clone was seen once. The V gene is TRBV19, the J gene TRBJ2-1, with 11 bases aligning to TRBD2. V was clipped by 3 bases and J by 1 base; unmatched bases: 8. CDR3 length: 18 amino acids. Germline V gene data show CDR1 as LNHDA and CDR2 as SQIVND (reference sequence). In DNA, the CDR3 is TGTGCCAGTAGTATCGCAGTTACTAGCGGGGGTTCCTACAATGAGCAGTTCTTC. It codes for CASSIAVTSGGSYNEQFF.

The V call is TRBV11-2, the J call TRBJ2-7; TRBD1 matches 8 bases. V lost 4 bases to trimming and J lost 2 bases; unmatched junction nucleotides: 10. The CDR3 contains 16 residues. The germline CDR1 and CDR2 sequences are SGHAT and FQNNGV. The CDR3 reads CASSSFDRGLTYEQYF. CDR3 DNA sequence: TGTGCCAGCAGCTCATTTGACAGGGGCCTAACCTACGAGCAGTACTTC.

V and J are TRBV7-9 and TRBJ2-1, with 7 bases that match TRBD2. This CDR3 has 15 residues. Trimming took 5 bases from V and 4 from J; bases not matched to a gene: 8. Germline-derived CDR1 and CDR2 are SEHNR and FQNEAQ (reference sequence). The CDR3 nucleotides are TGTGCCAGCAGCCACGTCGGGACTACATACAATGAGCAGTTCTTC. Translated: CASSHVGTTYNEQFF.

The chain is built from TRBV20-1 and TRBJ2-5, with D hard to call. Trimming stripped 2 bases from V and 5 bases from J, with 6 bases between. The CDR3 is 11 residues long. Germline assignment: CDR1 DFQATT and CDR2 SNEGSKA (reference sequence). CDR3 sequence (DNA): TGCAGTGCTAGATTACGGGAGACCCAGTACTTC. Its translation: CSARLRETQYF.

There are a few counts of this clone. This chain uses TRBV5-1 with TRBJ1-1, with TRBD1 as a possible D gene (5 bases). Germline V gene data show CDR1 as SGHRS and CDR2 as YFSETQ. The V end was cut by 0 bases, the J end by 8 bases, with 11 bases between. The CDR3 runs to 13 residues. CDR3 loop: CASSLADRIEAFF. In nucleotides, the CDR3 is TGCGCCAGCAGCTTGGCCGACAGAATCGAAGCTTTCTTT.

CDR3 region: CASSLSRTGVETQYF. CDR3 in DNA: TGTGCCAGTAGTCTATCTCGGACAGGAGTAGAGACCCAGTACTTC. The chain links TRBV19 to TRBJ2-5, with 7 bases lining up with TRBD1. Germline V gives CDR1 LNHDA, CDR2 SQIVND (reference sequence). Trimming took 5 bases from V and 4 from J; bases not matched to a gene: 10. This CDR3 has 15 residues.

Written as DNA, the CDR3 is TGTGCCACCGGGGCCCATAGCAATCAGCCCCAGCATTTT. Its protein product is CATGAHSNQPQHF. The chain links TRBV15 to TRBJ1-5, with D perhaps matching TRBD1 (5 bases). Trimming left V 8 bases short and J 0 bases short, with 8 bases between. Germline values: CDR1 LNHNV, CDR2 YYDKDF (reference sequence). This CDR3 contains 13 residues.

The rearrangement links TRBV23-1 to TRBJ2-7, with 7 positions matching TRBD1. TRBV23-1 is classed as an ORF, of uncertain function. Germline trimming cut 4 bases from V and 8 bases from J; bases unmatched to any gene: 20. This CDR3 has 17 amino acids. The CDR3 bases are TGCGCCAGCAGTCCAAACAACAGGGGAAAGAGGAATGTCAAGCAGTACTTC. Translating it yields CASSPNNRGKRNVKQYF.

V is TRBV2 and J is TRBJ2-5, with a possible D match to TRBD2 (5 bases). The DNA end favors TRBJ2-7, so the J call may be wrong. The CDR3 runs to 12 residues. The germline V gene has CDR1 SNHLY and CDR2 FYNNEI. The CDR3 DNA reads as TGTGCCAGCAGTGGGGGAGCGTACGAGCAGTACTTC. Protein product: CASSGGAYEQYF.

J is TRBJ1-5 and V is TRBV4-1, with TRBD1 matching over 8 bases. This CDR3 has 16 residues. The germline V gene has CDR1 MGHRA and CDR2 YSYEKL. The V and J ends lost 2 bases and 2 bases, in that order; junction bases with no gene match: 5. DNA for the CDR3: TGCGCCAGCAGCCAATCTACAGGGGGAGGCAATCAGCCCCAGCATTTT. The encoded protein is CASSQSTGGGNQPQHF.

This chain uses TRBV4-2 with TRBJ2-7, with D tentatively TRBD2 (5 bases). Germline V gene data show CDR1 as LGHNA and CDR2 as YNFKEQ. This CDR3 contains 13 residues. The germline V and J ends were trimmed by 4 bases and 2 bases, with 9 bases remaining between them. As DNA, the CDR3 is TGTGCCAGCAGCCCGTCCGGGGCCTACGAGCAGTACTTC. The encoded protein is CASSPSGAYEQYF.

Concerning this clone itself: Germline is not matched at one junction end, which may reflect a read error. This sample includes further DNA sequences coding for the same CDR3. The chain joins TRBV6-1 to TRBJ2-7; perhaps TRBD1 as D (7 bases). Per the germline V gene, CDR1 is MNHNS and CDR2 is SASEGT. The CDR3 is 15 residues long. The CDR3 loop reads CASSEKAGGINEQYF. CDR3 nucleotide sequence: TGCGCCAGCAGTGAAAAGGCAGGGGGGATCAACGAGCAGTACTTC.

CDR3 bases: TGCGCCAGCAGTGACCAGGGTCGCGAGCAGTACTTC. Protein sequence: CASSDQGREQYF. The chain employs TRBV5-1 and TRBJ2-7; possible D gene TRBD1, 5 bases. The CDR3 contains 12 residues. The ends were cut back, 5 bases at V and 6 bases at J, with 12 bases in the middle. Germline V gene data show CDR1 as SGHRS and CDR2 as YFSETQ.

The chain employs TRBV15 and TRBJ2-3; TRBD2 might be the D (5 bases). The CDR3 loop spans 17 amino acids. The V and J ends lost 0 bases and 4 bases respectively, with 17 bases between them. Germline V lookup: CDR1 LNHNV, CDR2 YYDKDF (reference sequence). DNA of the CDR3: TGTGCCACCAGCAGAGATTGGGCTAGCCGAGGCCCAGATACGCAGTATTTT. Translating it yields CATSRDWASRGPDTQYF.

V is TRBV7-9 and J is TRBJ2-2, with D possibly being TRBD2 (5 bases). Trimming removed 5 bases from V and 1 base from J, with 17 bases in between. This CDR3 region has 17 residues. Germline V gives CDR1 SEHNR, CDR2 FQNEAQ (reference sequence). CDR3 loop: CASSPPAGVLNTGELFF. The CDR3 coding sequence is TGTGCCAGCAGCCCCCCTGCCGGGGTCCTGAACACCGGGGAGCTGTTTTTT.

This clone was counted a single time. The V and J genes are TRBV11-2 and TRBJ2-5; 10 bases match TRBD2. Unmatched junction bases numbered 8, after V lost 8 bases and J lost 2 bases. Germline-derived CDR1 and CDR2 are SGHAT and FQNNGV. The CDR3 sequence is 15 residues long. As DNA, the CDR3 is TGTGCCAGCGGAGCGGGAGGGCCGGGACAAGAGACCCAGTACTTC. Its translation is CASGAGGPGQETQYF.